This T cell receptor beta chain was captured in a study of blood T cell repertoires in COVID-19. Study-wide context: Acute-phase and convalescent COVID-19 samples originated in the United States, Italy and Spain.

Produced via immunoSEQ multiplex PCR; TCRdb's table is partial and in-frame only. The data hold roughly 60,000 clones, with over 80% observed a single time. The CDR3 loop spans 16 amino acids. Germline V gene data show CDR1 as LGHNA and CDR2 as YNFKEQ. V lost 0 bases and J lost 9; bases outside the gene matches: 14. The sequenced material came from peripheral blood. The sequence was obtained from an elderly woman with acute or convalescent COVID-19. The chain recombines TRBV4-2 with TRBJ2-7, with 7 bases that match TRBD1. The DNA for the CDR3 is TGTGCCAGCAGCCAAGAGGATACGGGACAGTCTTTTGGGCAGTACTTC. Its translation is CASSQEDTGQSFGQYF.